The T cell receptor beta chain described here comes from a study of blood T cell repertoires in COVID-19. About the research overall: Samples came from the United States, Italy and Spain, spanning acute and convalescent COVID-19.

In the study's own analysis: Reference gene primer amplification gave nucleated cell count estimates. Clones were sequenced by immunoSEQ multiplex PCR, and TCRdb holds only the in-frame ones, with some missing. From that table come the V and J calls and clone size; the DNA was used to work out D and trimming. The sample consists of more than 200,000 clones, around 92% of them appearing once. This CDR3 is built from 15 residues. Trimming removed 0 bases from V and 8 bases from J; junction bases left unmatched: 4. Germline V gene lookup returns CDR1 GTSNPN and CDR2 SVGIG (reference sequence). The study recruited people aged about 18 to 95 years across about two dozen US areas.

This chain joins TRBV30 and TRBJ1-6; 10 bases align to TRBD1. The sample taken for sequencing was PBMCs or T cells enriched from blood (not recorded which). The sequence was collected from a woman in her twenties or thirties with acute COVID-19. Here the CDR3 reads CAWSVGGTGDSPLHF. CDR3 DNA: TGTGCCTGGAGTGTAGGCGGGACAGGGGATTCACCCCTCCACTTT. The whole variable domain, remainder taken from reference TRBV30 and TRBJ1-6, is SQTIHQWPATLVQPVGSPLSLECTVEGTSNPNLYWYRQAAGRGLQLLFYSVGIGQISSEVPQNLSASRPQDRQFILSSKKLLLSDSGFYLCAWSVGGTGDSPLHFGNGTRLTVT.